This T cell receptor beta chain stems from a study of shared clonotypes between healthy human individuals (dated by TCRdb to 2020 to 2021). Describing the broader study: The cohort comprised a couple of women and three men aged 18 to 49 years. The study deeply sequenced blood TCR repertoires of several healthy adults to estimate repertoire size and the extent of clonotype sharing between individuals. To increase sequencing depth and limit assay-specific biases, different laboratories used diverse techniques to prepare libraries and sequence TCR repertoires. Between about 0.9 and 10 billion PBMCs per donor were obtained by leukapheresis.

Regarding this clone: What this receptor recognizes is not known. No per-base quality is available; no much larger clone lies one base away.

Using the deep immunoSEQ assay, TCR CDR3 regions were amplified from genomic DNA by multiplex PCR. Extracted genomic DNA from each cell subset was spread evenly across all wells of several immunoSEQ 96-well plates, with each plate serving as a replicate. For unsorted PBMC, each replicate PCR was loaded with approximately 330 ng genomic DNA, equivalent to 30,000 or so T cell genomes. Ten immunoSEQ deep assay plates were used to sequence the unsorted PBMC genomic DNA. Purified libraries were measured with a Qubit 3.0 fluorometer, size-checked on a Bioanalyzer 2100, and measured again with the KAPA Library Quantification kit. A separate single-read 150-cycle Illumina NextSeq 550 flow cell was used to sequence each immunoSEQ 96-well plate. The paper's processing steps were these. Because the immunoSEQ output held only junctional sequences and lacked quality scores, the filtering could not match the filtering applied to full-length reads. To assign V/J genes and CDR3, sequences were annotated using PyIR, a Python wrapper for IgBLAST v1.9, with IMGT germline references. Any read was removed if the V/J assignment was weak (E-value above 1e-6), the CDR3 was missing, or the read contained stop codons, out-of-frame junctions, or ambiguous translated residues. A V3J clonotype was defined by an identical inferred V gene, J gene, and CDR3 amino acid sequence. To compute the percentage overlap between repertoires, the number of shared unique clonotypes was divided by the size of the smaller repertoire. Three approaches were used to assess repertoire richness: RTK rarefaction, the Chao1 estimator, and Recon v2.1 estimates of unobserved clonotypes. As stored in TCRdb, this immuneACCESS dataset retains in-frame rearrangements with V and J assigned. A fraction of the clones does not appear; measured against another copy, unresolved V genes explain less than half of the discrepancy, and the remainder lacks a known reason. V, J and clone size reflect that table, while D and trimming were determined from the DNA. Within this sample are roughly 510,000 clones, with 75% to 80% of them counted one time only. The ten most abundant clones make up about 12% of the sample.

The donors were healthy, HIV-negative adults who had no recently reported acute infections or vaccinations. All donors were Caucasian adults living in Nashville, Tennessee, USA. For unsorted samples, tens of millions of PBMCs were counted, and genomic DNA was extracted using the QIAamp DNA Blood Mini kit. Blood was collected by leukapheresis, and PBMCs were isolated by Ficoll-Histopaque density gradient centrifugation and then cryopreserved in liquid nitrogen vapor phase. Study-level results and caveats: Based on pairwise subsampling, the degree of clonotype sharing among donors was expected to be affected by sequencing depth. Because the study included only a small number of donors, the genetic and exposure-history diversity represented was limited. Only blood was sampled, and tissue TCR repertoires likely differ from those in blood.

V is cut back by 6 bases and J by 3 bases, with 10 bases in the junction unmatched. The cysteine opens and the phenylalanine closes a CDR3 of 15 amino acids. Only the CDR3 part of the read is kept: 45 bases, read in frame from the first base. Based on the germline V gene, the CDR1 and CDR2 sequences are MNHEY and SVGAGI. The V and J segments used are TRBV6-5 and TRBJ2-7; 8 of the junction bases match TRBD2. The sequenced material came from PBMCs. This sequence originates from a woman aged 35 to 49 in good health. Some clones in this sample may be carry-over from other donors' samples. The CDR3 region: CASSPAGDGNYEQYF. The base sequence is TGTGCCAGCAGCCCAGCGGGAGATGGTAACTACGAGCAGTACTTC.